Only a few counts were recorded for the clone carrying this TCR beta chain. The target antigen is unknown. This entry belongs to a study of identical twins. Each cDNA held unique molecular identifiers, and template switching gave it a universal primer site. Via MiXCR, TCRdb re-called the 5' RACE reads, giving one row per CDR3 protein. The sample holds some 590,000 distinct CDR3 sequences, approximately 9.6% seen once. The donors were all healthy and Caucasian. CDR1 is DFQATT and CDR2 is SNEGSKA in the germline V gene (reference sequence). V gave up 5 bases and J gave up 6 bases; unmatched junction bases: 5. The CDR3 covers 14 residues. Findings and caveats of the study: Out-of-frame sharing of TCR alpha in monozygotic twins was underestimated by models. The same donors were not followed; conclusions instead depended on cross-sectional statistical analysis.

The same data also contributed to another study, on yellow fever vaccine responses in identical twins.

Specimen: PBMCs. The TCR originated in a woman aged 18-35 years in good health. V and J are TRBV20-1 and TRBJ2-3; 13 nucleotides line up with TRBD2. CDR3 in DNA: TGCAGTGCTCCGACTAGCGGGGGGTCGGATACGCAGTATTTT. Translation: CSAPTSGGSDTQYF.